What follows describes a single T cell receptor (beta chain). The data stem from a study of PD-1 blockade in classical Hodgkin lymphoma. Germline V gives CDR1 LNHDA, CDR2 SQIVND (reference sequence). This CDR3 is built from 15 residues. Trimming at V came to 6 bases and at J to 2 bases, leaving 5 bases not matched to a gene. The time point was: newly diagnosed, previously untreated cHL patient sample. Profiled with immunoSEQ multiplex PCR; TCRdb holds only in-frame clones, not every one. The sample lists under 30,000 clones, just over 90% occurring once. The origin of this receptor is a human donor with classical Hodgkin lymphoma. The chain has TRBV19 and TRBJ2-1; TRBD1 matches at 9 bases. Sample: peripheral blood mononuclear cells (PBMCs). The CDR3 DNA reads as TGTGCCAGTAGAAAACAGGGGGCTGCCTACAATGAGCAGTTCTTC. Translating gives CASRKQGAAYNEQFF.